This T cell receptor beta chain originates from a study of response to subunit inactivated influenza vaccine. Germline V gives CDR1 SGHVS, CDR2 FQNEAQ. The CDR3 covers 13 residues. A single record per CDR3 protein comes from TCRdb applying MiXCR to the RT-PCR reads. This repertoire shows around 470,000 distinct CDR3 sequences, around 7.7% found once; its top ten account for around 13%. Regarding this clonotype: Germline and junction disagree at one end, which may indicate a read error.

The receptor was derived from a man aged 45-69 years who received an inactivated influenza vaccine. This chain connects TRBV7-8 to TRBJ2-1; 7 positions match TRBD2. The source was PBMCs from blood, collected roughly 24 months after vaccination. The CDR3 is CASSRRLAGEQLF. The DNA for the CDR3 is TGTGCCAGCAGCCGCCGACTAGCAGGTGAGCAGTTGTTC.